The rows below give T cell receptor beta chains drawn from one sample of a study of T cell responses to AZD1222 COVID-19 vaccine. Data came from immunoSEQ multiplex PCR; TCRdb stores just in-frame clones and leaves some out. Of approximately 80,000 clones in the sample, 75% to 90% were seen once. The sample here was peripheral blood, taken on day 0 of AZD1222 vaccination. The source is an adult in good health. Both conserved end residues are part of each CDR3. A D gene is named only where the DNA matches it firmly. Clone size is shown for a subset of rows, as once, few, many or a class of expanded clone.

d_call clone_size j_call v_call cdr3_nt cdr3_aa
. . TRBJ1-3 TRBV18 TGTGCCAGCTCACCCCCAGGACAGTCTATCTCTGGAAACACCATATATTTT CASSPPGQSISGNTIYF
. . TRBJ1-1 TRBV25-1 TGTGCCAGCAGTGAATCCGGGGGGCTTAGTTTCAGGGCTTTCTTT CASSESGGLSFRAFF
TRBD1 . TRBJ2-7 TRBV7-9 TGTGCCAGCAGCCCCGCCGGGACAGGGCTGGGAATTTCCTACGAGCAGTACTTC CASSPAGTGLGISYEQYF
TRBD1 . TRBJ1-1 TRBV25-1 TGTGCCAGCAGTTCGGGACAGGGGAACACTGAAGCTTTCTTT CASSSGQGNTEAFF
TRBD1 . TRBJ2-7 TRBV2 TGTGCCAGCAGTAAGGGACAGCCATACGAGCAGTACTTC CASSKGQPYEQYF
. . TRBJ1-1 TRBV28 TGTGCCAGCAGTTTGTGGTTGGGGGTGGGAAACACTGAAGCTTTCTTT CASSLWLGVGNTEAFF
. once TRBJ1-2 TRBV23-1 TGCGCCAGCAGTCAAAGCAGGGCTAACTATGGCTACACCTTC CASSQSRANYGYTF
. once TRBJ2-7 TRBV27 TGTGCCAGCAGTTTACGCCACGGGGGCATTTCCTCCTACGAGCAGTACTTC CASSLRHGGISSYEQYF
. once TRBJ1-1 TRBV12-3/TRBV12-4 TGTGCCAGCAGTTTTGGGCCCTCCTCTCAGGCTTTCTTT CASSFGPSSQAFF
. . TRBJ2-7 TRBV19 TGTGCCAGTAGTATAGGGGCAGGGCCCTACGAGCAGTACTTC CASSIGAGPYEQYF
. once TRBJ1-4 TRBV11-3 TGTGCCAGCAGCTTTTTCGGGGTTGAAAAACTGTTTTTT CASSFFGVEKLFF
. . TRBJ2-3 TRBV18 TGTGCCAGCTCACCGACTGCTAGCACAGATACGCAGTATTTT CASSPTASTDTQYF
. . TRBJ1-1 TRBV19 TGTGCCAGTAGTATTTGGGCGGTGAACACTGAAGCTTTCTTT CASSIWAVNTEAFF
. . TRBJ1-5 TRBV30 TGTGCCTGGAGTGTACCTGCCCAAGGAGGCAATCAGCCCCAGCATTTT CAWSVPAQGGNQPQHF
. once TRBJ2-1 TRBV5-1 TGCGCCAGCAGCTTGCCAGCGTATACCGACAATGAGCAGTTCTTC CASSLPAYTDNEQFF
. once TRBJ1-1 TRBV28 TGTGCCAGTTACTGGCGGAACACTGAAGCTTTCTTT CASYWRNTEAFF
TRBD2 . TRBJ2-7 TRBV11-3 TGTGCCAGCAGCCAGCTCAGCGGGGGGCCCTACGAGCAGTACTTC CASSQLSGGPYEQYF
. . TRBJ1-2 TRBV4-1 TGCGCCAGCAGCCAAGCCGGGGAGAGACCTTCGGGGACCTTC CASSQAGERPSGTF
. . TRBJ1-2 TRBV5-1 TGCGCCAGCAGCTCCACTGGCGGCTATGGCTACACCTTC CASSSTGGYGYTF
. . TRBJ2-3 TRBV11-2 TGTGCCAGCAGCTTAGCCCCAGGCCTCCGCACAGATACGCAGTATTTT CASSLAPGLRTDTQYF
. . TRBJ1-1 TRBV3-1/TRBV3-2 TGTGCCAGCAGCCAAGAAACCGGACAGCCGAACACTGAAGCTTTCTTT CASSQETGQPNTEAFF
TRBD1 medium-sized TRBJ2-7 TRBV25-1 TGTGCCAGCAGTGTCTGGGGACAGTCCTACGAGCAGTACTTC CASSVWGQSYEQYF
. few TRBJ1-2 TRBV7-9 TGTGCCAGCAGCTCCGTTATAGGAGGGGTCGAATATGGCTACACCTTC CASSSVIGGVEYGYTF
. . TRBJ2-5 TRBV6-5 TGTGCCAGCAGTTTCGACAGTAACCAAGAGACCCAGTACTTC CASSFDSNQETQYF
TRBD2 . TRBJ2-2 TRBV3-1/TRBV3-2 TGTGCCAGCAGCCGGACTAGGGGGAACACCGGGGAGCTGTTTTTT CASSRTRGNTGELFF
. . TRBJ2-1 TRBV7-2 TGTGCCAGCAGCTCACGGAAGACAGGATCAAGCAATGAGCAGTTCTTC CASSSRKTGSSNEQFF
. . TRBJ1-2 TRBV19 TGTGCCAGTAGTGATGTCCGTGGGTTGGCGTATGGCTACACCTTC CASSDVRGLAYGYTF
. . TRBJ2-3 TRBV13 TGTGCCACCCTCTTTAGGGGGGGGCCTTCAGATACGCAGTATTTT CATLFRGGPSDTQYF
. once TRBJ1-1 TRBV4-1 TGCGCCAGCATGCTATCGAGCAGGAACACTGAAGCTTTCTTT CASMLSSRNTEAFF
. . TRBJ2-5 TRBV5-6 TGTGCCAGCAGCTTGGTTGGTTCAGAGACCCAGTACTTC CASSLVGSETQYF
TRBD1 . TRBJ2-2 TRBV6-4 TGTGCCACCCGGGACAGGGTCGGGGAGCTGTTTTTT CATRDRVGELFF
. . TRBJ1-5 TRBV18 TGTGCCAGCTCACCTACTACCCTAACCAGCAATCAGCCCCAGCATTTT CASSPTTLTSNQPQHF
. . TRBJ1-2 TRBV27 TGTGCCAGCAGTTTCGGGCAGGGGTATGGCTACACCTTC CASSFGQGYGYTF
. . TRBJ2-7 TRBV4-3 TGCGCCAGCAGCCAAGGCGACGGGGACGGCGAGCAGTACTTC CASSQGDGDGEQYF
. . TRBJ1-5 TRBV2 TGTGCCAGCAGTGCGGGTGGGGGACATACTGAAAGCAATCAGCCCCAGCATTTT CASSAGGGHTESNQPQHF
. . TRBJ1-2 TRBV5-6 TGTGCCAGCAGCTTGCGGGTTTCCGGGGGGCCCCATGGCTACACCTTC CASSLRVSGGPHGYTF
. . TRBJ2-2 TRBV5-1 TGCGCCAGCAGCTGGACCGGATACCCGACCGGGGAGCTGTTTTTT CASSWTGYPTGELFF
TRBD1 . TRBJ1-1 TRBV6-5 TGTGCCACGCGGGACAGGGGAGGAGGGAACACTGAAGCTTTCTTT CATRDRGGGNTEAFF
TRBD2 . TRBJ2-5 TRBV9 TGTGCCAGCAGCTACAGCGGGGGGGCAGGGGAGACCCAGTACTTC CASSYSGGAGETQYF
TRBD1 . TRBJ1-2 TRBV12-5 TGTGCTAGTGGGGGACAGTCGACCTATGGCTACACCTTC CASGGQSTYGYTF
. few TRBJ1-1 TRBV5-5 TGTGCCAGCAGCTTGGGGTATGGGACAGAAGCTTTCTTT CASSLGYGTEAFF
. . TRBJ1-4 TRBV6-6 TGTGCCAGCAGTTACTCGGACGGAAATAATGAAAAACTGTTTTTT CASSYSDGNNEKLFF
TRBD1 . TRBJ1-6 TRBV28 TGTGCCAGCAGCCGCCAGGGAGGGGGCTATTCACCCCTCCACTTT CASSRQGGGYSPLHF
TRBD1 . TRBJ1-3 TRBV28 TGTGCCAGCACCACGACAGGGGTAAACACCATATATTTT CASTTTGVNTIYF